These 21 T cell receptor beta chains originate from one sample sequenced in a study of tumor-infiltrating lymphocytes in primary liver carcinoma (dated by TCRdb to 2016 to 2017). Sequencing instrument: Illumina HiSeq 2500. Using a constant-region primer and ProtoScript II reverse transcriptase, TCRbeta-specific cDNA was reverse-transcribed from 400 to 550 ng total RNA. The TCRbeta libraries were prepared through three rounds of nested multiplex PCR following a slightly modified ARM-PCR procedure. Multiplex TRBV1-TRBV30 forward primers and a Cbeta reverse primer were used in the first two PCR rounds, each of which was run for roughly 10 cycles. TCRdb itself trimmed the public reads at Q25 with fastp, ran MiXCR and retained productive beta chains. CDR3 protein sequences are deduplicated, and each keeps its most common genes and DNA. A total of 250,000 to 400,000 distinct CDR3 sequences appear in this sample, 65% of them only once. The ten largest clones take up roughly 9% of the sample.

Blood RNA was extracted from unsorted whole blood with TRIzol reagent; germline DNA came from the DNeasy Blood & Tissue kit. Sequenced input: peripheral blood. Receptors were obtained from a man between 40 and 49 years old with primary liver carcinoma and hepatitis B virus infection.

Comment on this clonotype: Germline is not matched at one junction end, which may reflect a read error. The rearrangement links TRBV11-1 to TRBJ2-1; 8 bases are a match to TRBD2. The CDR3 extends over 16 amino acids. CDR1 is SGHAT and CDR2 is FQDESV in the germline V gene (reference sequence). The CDR3 nucleotides read TGTGCCAGCAGCTTATTTACGGGAGGGCCTAAAAATGAGCAATTCTTC. Translating it yields CASSLFTGGPKNEQFF.

This clonotype has at least ten counts. V usage is TRBV6-1 and J usage is TRBJ1-3, with TRBD1 matching over 8 bases. The CDR3 has 14 amino acids. The V gene end was trimmed by 7 bases and the J gene end by 0 bases; junction bases not matched to a gene: 2. Germline CDR1 and CDR2: MNHNS and SASEGT. CDR3 in DNA: TGTGCCAGCATGGGACAGGCCTCTGGAAACACCATATATTTT. Its protein product is CASMGQASGNTIYF.

Details on this clonotype: At one of its ends the junction is not consistent with the germline gene, which may arise from a read error. The rearrangement uses TRBV11-2 and TRBJ2-1; 8 bases match TRBD2. The CDR3 runs 15 residues. Germline loops: CDR1 SGHAT, CDR2 FQNNGV. CDR3 in DNA: TGTGCCAGTAGCTCGCTAGCGGGCTCCCACAATGGGCAGTTCTTC. This sequence encodes CASSSLAGSHNGQFF.

Details on this clonotype: Because the CDR3 is missing its conserved closing phenylalanine or tryptophan, this is likely a read error. The V gene is TRBV12-3 or TRBV12-4, the J gene TRBJ2-7; D remains unclear. Deletions cut 6 bases from V and 2 bases from J, with 20 bases between. This CDR3 has 16 amino acids. CDR3 sequence reads: CASSPSWWAVTYEQYS. The CDR3 DNA follows: TGTGCCAGCAGCCCCTCCTGGTGGGCAGTCACCTACGAGCAGTACTCC.

Only a few counts were recorded for this clonotype. The chain carries TRBV6-5 and TRBJ2-3, with 10 nucleotides matching TRBD1. The germline gives CDR1 MNHEY, CDR2 SVGAGI. V shed 5 bases and J 5 bases; nucleotides not matched to a gene: 10. The CDR3 extends over 16 amino acids. The CDR3 sequence is CASSRGQGSFRDTQYF. CDR3 sequence (DNA): TGTGCCAGCAGTAGGGGACAGGGGTCTTTCAGAGATACGCAGTATTTT.

This clonotype was recorded many times. The genes are TRBV14 and TRBJ2-3; D remains unclear. V lost 0 bases to trimming and J lost 3 bases, with 10 bases between them. The CDR3 is 15 residues long. The germline gives CDR1 SGHDN, CDR2 FVKESK. CDR3 sequence reads: CASSQDRAPTDTQYF. In DNA, the CDR3 is TGTGCCAGCAGCCAAGATCGCGCCCCGACAGATACGCAGTATTTT. Complete variable domain (other parts from reference TRBV14 and TRBJ2-3): EAGVTQFPSHSVIEKGQTVTLRCDPISGHDNLYWYRRVMGKEIKFLLHFVKESKQDESGMPNNRFLAERTGGTYSTLKVQPAELEDSGVYFCASSQDRAPTDTQYFGPGTRLTVL.

Comment on this clonotype: A read error is possible here, since a much larger clone lies one base away. The chain is built from TRBV11-2 and TRBJ1-1; no definite D call. Trimming took off 0 bases at V and 8 bases at J, with 7 bases between the two ends. The length of the CDR3 is 12 residues. Per germline, CDR1 SGHAT and CDR2 FQNNGV. The CDR3 loop reads CASSLDHGEAFF. The CDR3 DNA is TGTGCCAGCAGCTTAGATCATGGGGAAGCTTTCTTT.

This clonotype was detected ten times or more. This rearrangement joins TRBV5-4 to TRBJ1-1, with D maybe TRBD1 (6 bases). Germline V CDR1 and CDR2: SGHNT, YYREEE (reference sequence). The CDR3 spans 13 residues. V was shortened by 4 bases and J by 5 bases, with 12 bases between the two germline ends. CDR3 sequence (DNA): TGTGCCAGCAGCGTACAGGGTGGGACTGAAGCTTTCTTT. Translated: CASSVQGGTEAFF.

Concerning this clonotype: A much larger clone lies a single base off, so this may be a read error. The rearrangement uses TRBV29-1 and TRBJ2-2; 9 bases match TRBD1. The length of the CDR3 is 13 residues. Germline-derived CDR1 and CDR2 are SQVTM and ANQGSEA. The ends lost 4 bases at V and 6 bases at J; junction bases unmatched: 3. In DNA form, the CDR3 reads TGCAGCGTTGTGACAGGGGGTCCCGGGGAGCTGTTTTTT. Translated, it gives CSVVTGGPGELFF.

V gene TRBV30 combines with J gene TRBJ1-5, with D possibly being TRBD1 (6 bases). Germline CDR1 GTSNPN, CDR2 SVGIG (reference sequence). V was shortened by 5 bases and J by 7 bases, with 15 bases between the two germline ends. This CDR3 is 13 amino acids long. As DNA, the CDR3 is TGTGCCTGGGCCCTTCCGGGGGCCCAGCCCCAGCATTTT. It is translated as CAWALPGAQPQHF.

A remark on this clonotype: The junction shows a germline mismatch at one end, possibly a read error. This sequence joins TRBV14 and TRBJ1-3, with D hard to call. This CDR3 has 14 residues. Germline assignment: CDR1 SGHDN and CDR2 FVKESK. CDR3 DNA sequence: TGTGCCTGCAGCCAAGATCTGTTTGGAAACACCATATATTTT. Translating gives CACSQDLFGNTIYF.

This clonotype turned up a few times. A much more abundant neighbour one base away suggests this may be a read error. This chain connects TRBV4-2 to TRBJ1-1; 7 bases match TRBD1. The CDR3 spans 15 residues. Germline values: CDR1 LGHNA, CDR2 YNFKEQ. The DNA of the CDR3 is TGTGTCAGCAGCTCAGCGACAGGGCAGAACACTGAAGCTTTCTTT. It is translated as CVSSSATGQNTEAFF.

This clonotype was detected a few times. The J gene is TRBJ2-4, the V gene TRBV7-2; D remains unclear. The germline V and J ends were trimmed by 6 bases and 7 bases, with 13 bases remaining between them. This CDR3 contains 13 residues. From germline, CDR1 is SGHTA and CDR2 FQGNSA. The CDR3 loop is CASRFTGINIQYF. DNA for the CDR3: TGTGCCAGCAGGTTTACGGGTATTAACATTCAGTACTTC.

On this clonotype itself: A much larger clone differs from this one at a single base, so this may be a read error. The chain employs TRBV4-3 and TRBJ2-1; tentative D call: TRBD2 (5 bases). CDR1 is LGHNA and CDR2 is YSLEER in the germline V gene. The CDR3 runs to 13 residues. CDR3 nucleotide sequence: TGCGCCAACAGCCACGGTAGCGACAATGAGCAGTTCTTC. Amino acids: CANSHGSDNEQFF.

About this clonotype itself: A much larger clone is a single base away; this may be a read error. The V and J genes are TRBV5-1 and TRBJ2-1; possibly TRBD2 for D (5 bases). The CDR3 runs 15 residues. Germline CDR1 reads SGHRS; CDR2 reads YFSETQ. The germline V and J ends were trimmed by 4 bases and 9 bases, with 20 bases remaining between them. DNA for the CDR3: TGCGCCAGCAGCCTCATAGGAGAACGGGATGGTGAGCAGTTCTTC. It translates to CASSLIGERDGEQFF.

Comments on this clonotype: No conserved phenylalanine or tryptophan ends this CDR3, so it is likely a read error. The DNA is left out, because the CDR3 cannot be placed on it with certainty; the CDR3 is given as TCRdb lists it. The chain joins TRBV11-2 to TRBJ2-2; TRBD1 is the table's D call and was not checked against the DNA. Germline V gene sequence: CDR1 SGHAT, CDR2 FQNNGV. The length of the CDR3 is 15 amino acids, counting both ends. Here the CDR3 reads CASSLVWTNTGEQFS.

On this clonotype: One end of the junction is discordant with germline, which a read error may explain. The chain has TRBV10-3 and TRBJ2-3; a weak D match, TRBD2 (5 bases). The CDR3 totals 14 residues. Per germline, CDR1 ENHRY and CDR2 SYGVKD. DNA for the CDR3: TGTGTCGTCAGTGAGAGCGGCAGCACAGATACACAGTATTTT. This encodes CVVSESGSTDTQYF.

To note about this clonotype: Sequence at one end of the junction differs from germline and may be a read error. V is TRBV6-1 and J is TRBJ1-2, with D possibly matching TRBD1 (5 bases). CDR1 MNHNS and CDR2 SASEGT come from the germline V gene. This CDR3 has 15 amino acids. CDR3: CASRFGDSGGYAYTF. The CDR3 DNA follows: TGTGCCAGCAGGTTTGGGGACTCCGGAGGCTATGCCTACACCTTC.

V gene TRBV2 combines with J gene TRBJ2-1, with unresolved D. This CDR3 region has 13 residues. CDR1 SNHLY and CDR2 FYNNEI come from the germline V gene. The germline V and J ends were trimmed by 4 bases and 7 bases, with 11 bases remaining between them. CDR3 coding DNA: TGTGCCAGCAGTGCCGGAACCTGTAATGAGCAGTTCTTC. Encoded protein: CASSAGTCNEQFF.

As for this clonotype: A much bigger clone sits one base away, suggesting this may be a read error. The CDR3, as DNA: TGTGCCAGCATCTCGGGTGGAGAGACCCAGTACTTC. Translating it yields CASISGGETQYF. The chain couples TRBV6-1 to TRBJ2-5; D is ambiguous. The germline V and J ends were trimmed by 7 bases and 4 bases, with 10 bases remaining between them. Germline V CDR1 and CDR2: MNHNS, SASEGT. The CDR3 length is 12 residues.

As to this clonotype: A much larger clone differs from this one at a single base, so this may be a read error. The V and J genes are TRBV4-1 and TRBJ2-1, with a weak D call TRBD2 (5 bases). CDR1 and CDR2 from the germline V gene are MGHRA and YSYEKL. There are 12 residues in the CDR3. Trimming stripped 4 bases from V and 12 bases from J, with 13 bases between. CDR3 nucleotide sequence: TGCGCCAGCAGCCCCGACTACAAGGGGCAGTTCTTC. Translating gives CASSPDYKGQFF.